The 28 T cell receptor beta chains in this list originate from one sample, sequenced in a study of blood T cells in healthy people across ages. It was with a sample-barcoded 5' primer and a J-beta primer mix that a second PCR of roughly 7 to 12 cycles was run. TCRdb reprocessed the 5' RACE reads via MiXCR and lists one record per CDR3 protein. The sample includes 1.4 million or so distinct CDR3 sequences, 35% to 45% of them seen just once. Material: blood. The receptors were gathered from a young woman in good health.

With respect to this clonotype: Germline and junction disagree at one end, which may indicate a read error. J is TRBJ2-2 and V is TRBV4-3, with D perhaps TRBD2 (5 bases). CDR3 length: 14 residues. From germline, CDR1 is LGHNA and CDR2 YSLEER. The CDR3 loop is CASNQDEGSGELFF. The CDR3 DNA is TGCGCCAGCAACCAAGATGAGGGTTCCGGGGAGCTGTTTTTT.

The CDR3: CASSQDLSIRGRSRVAEAFF. DNA of the CDR3: TGCGCCAGCAGCCAAGATCTGAGTATTCGGGGGCGGTCCCGAGTCGCTGAAGCTTTCTTT. This sequence joins TRBV4-3 and TRBJ1-1; D might be TRBD1 (6 bases). The CDR3 runs to 20 residues. The germline V gene has CDR1 LGHNA and CDR2 YSLEER. Trimming left V 0 bases short and J 6 bases short, with 29 bases between.

This clonotype was counted between two and nine times. The rearrangement links TRBV6-5 to TRBJ2-2; D is unclear. Trimming removed 5 bases from V and 4 bases from J, with 5 bases in between. The germline V gene encodes CDR1 MNHEY and CDR2 SVGAGI. The CDR3 length is 12 residues. In DNA, the CDR3 is TGTGCCAGCAGTAAATTCACCGGGGAGCTGTTTTTT. It encodes CASSKFTGELFF.

This clonotype was picked up one time. V is TRBV7-9 and J is TRBJ1-4; D not resolved. V was cut by 5 bases and J by 5 bases, with 15 bases left in between. The CDR3 has 15 amino acids. Germline V lookup: CDR1 SEHNR, CDR2 FQNEAQ (reference sequence). Here the CDR3 DNA reads TGTGCCAGCAGCCCTCCGGGGAGTCTAAATGAAAAACTGTTTTTT. The encoded protein is CASSPPGSLNEKLFF. Combining the CDR3 with reference TRBV7-9 and TRBJ1-4 gives the whole variable domain DTGVSQNPRHKITKRGQNVTFRCDPISEHNRLYWYRQTLGQGPEFLTYFQNEAQLEKSRLLSDRFSAERPKGSFSTLEIQRTEQGDSAMYLCASSPPGSLNEKLFFGSGTQLSVL.

The V call is TRBV5-6, the J call TRBJ1-1; 8 nucleotides match TRBD1. The V gene end was trimmed by 0 bases and the J gene end by 4 bases; junction bases not matched to a gene: 26. CDR1 is SGHDT, CDR2 YYEEEE, per germline. The CDR3 is made up of 22 amino acids. The CDR3 here is CASSLDGDRLDLGGEWSTEAFF. The CDR3 DNA reads as TGTGCCAGCAGCTTGGATGGGGACAGGCTTGATCTGGGAGGTGAGTGGAGCACTGAAGCTTTCTTT.

This clonotype occurred a few times. This chain connects TRBV27 to TRBJ2-1, with D perhaps matching TRBD2 (6 bases). Germline assignment: CDR1 MNHEY and CDR2 SMNVEV (reference sequence). This CDR3 spans 15 amino acids. V lost 5 bases and J lost 1, with 12 bases in between. As DNA, the CDR3 is TGTGCCAGCAGTCATCGGGACTCTTCCTACAATGAGCAGTTCTTC. Protein product: CASSHRDSSYNEQFF.

The V call is TRBV20-1, the J call TRBJ2-1, with unresolved D. The CDR3 runs 13 residues. The germline V and J ends were trimmed by 1 base and 4 bases, with 8 bases remaining between them. The germline V gene encodes CDR1 DFQATT and CDR2 SNEGSKA (reference sequence). The CDR3 region has the DNA TGCAGTGCTAGAGCTATTAGATACAATGAGCAGTTCTTC. Translation gives CSARAIRYNEQFF.

The chain couples TRBV27 to TRBJ2-1; D tentatively fits TRBD1 or TRBD2 (6 bases each). Germline V CDR1 and CDR2: MNHEY, SMNVEV (reference sequence). V lost 3 bases and J lost 7, with 16 bases in between. This CDR3 contains 15 residues. The CDR3 spells CASSFAWGASNEQFF. The CDR3 DNA reads as TGTGCCAGCAGTTTCGCCTGGGGGGCCTCAAATGAGCAGTTCTTC.

This clonotype was seen ten or more times. The chain joins TRBV7-8 to TRBJ1-2; TRBD1 might be the D (5 bases). In germline, CDR1 is SGHVS, CDR2 FQNEAQ. The V end lost 0 bases, the J end lost 7 bases, and 12 bases lay between the germline ends. The CDR3 spans 14 residues. The DNA for the CDR3 is TGTGCCAGCAGCTTAGCGGGACCGCGGGTTGGCTACACCTTC. This encodes CASSLAGPRVGYTF.

The chain has TRBV4-3 and TRBJ2-3, with 8 bases fitting TRBD2. The V gene's germline CDR1 is LGHNA and CDR2 YSLEER. V was pared by 2 bases and J by 0 bases, with 10 bases of the junction left unmatched. This CDR3 is 18 amino acids long. DNA of the CDR3: TGCGCCAGCAGCCAACAGGGCGGGGGGACTGCAAGCACAGATACGCAGTATTTT. Protein sequence: CASSQQGGGTASTDTQYF.

This clonotype was found a few times. The gene calls are TRBV20-1 and TRBJ2-1; D is uncertain. Trimming removed 1 base from V and 3 bases from J, with 10 bases in between. From germline, CDR1 is DFQATT and CDR2 SNEGSKA (reference sequence). This CDR3 contains 14 residues. In DNA, the CDR3 is TGCAGTGCTAGAGTAGGCAGTCGCTACAATGAGCAGTTCTTC. This gives the protein CSARVGSRYNEQFF.

The chain combines TRBV4-2 with TRBJ2-5; a possible D gene is TRBD2 (5 bases). Judging by the DNA end, TRBJ2-4 fits better; the J call may be wrong. The length of the CDR3 is 14 residues. CDR1 LGHNA and CDR2 YNFKEQ come from the germline V gene. The CDR3 region is CASSQGGRGNIQYF. The CDR3 nucleotides read TGTGCCAGCAGCCAAGGTGGGAGAGGAAACATTCAGTACTTC.

The chain recombines TRBV7-2 with TRBJ2-1, with D uncertain. Germline V lookup: CDR1 SGHTA, CDR2 FQGNSA. There are 17 residues in the CDR3. V lost 4 bases, J lost 4 bases, and 20 bases lay in between. Here the CDR3 DNA reads TGTGCCAGCAGCTCCCCAGGAAGCGAGGCATTTTACAATGAGCAGTTCTTC. Its translation: CASSSPGSEAFYNEQFF.

V is TRBV25-1 and J is TRBJ1-2, with TRBD1 matching 9 bases. Germline lookup yields CDR1 MGHDK and CDR2 SYGVNS. The CDR3 is 13 residues long. Trimming cost V 6 bases and J 6 bases; bases outside gene matches: 5. The CDR3 DNA follows: TGTGCCAGCAGGGAACAGGGGGCTAATGGCTACACCTTC. This encodes CASREQGANGYTF.

The genes are TRBV27 and TRBJ2-2, with 13 positions matching TRBD2. The CDR3 contains 15 residues. Losses at the gene ends were 6 bases for V and 4 bases for J; bases not matched to a gene: 2. CDR1 is MNHEY, CDR2 SMNVEV, per germline (reference sequence). CDR3 DNA: TGTGCCAGCAGGGGACTAGCGGGGCCCACCGGGGAGCTGTTTTTT. It translates to CASRGLAGPTGELFF.

This chain connects TRBV11-2 to TRBJ2-1; 7 bases align to TRBD2. The CDR3 spans 17 residues. The V segment lost 5 bases and the J segment 0 bases; nucleotides outside the gene matches: 10. Germline-derived CDR1 and CDR2 are SGHAT and FQNNGV. Written as DNA, the CDR3 is TGTGCCAGCAGCCGACGGGGACTACCCATCTCCTACAATGAGCAGTTCTTC. The encoded protein is CASSRRGLPISYNEQFF.

This clonotype was picked up a small number of times. The gene calls are TRBV4-1 and TRBJ2-1; possible D gene TRBD2, 5 bases. Trimming stripped 3 bases from V and 3 bases from J, with 15 bases between. Germline V lookup: CDR1 MGHRA, CDR2 YSYEKL. The CDR3 runs to 16 residues. The CDR3 nucleotides are TGCGCCAGCAGCCACGGAACATCCGGGAACTACAATGAGCAGTTCTTC. Residues: CASSHGTSGNYNEQFF.

The chain uses TRBV14 and TRBJ2-1; 7 bases are a match to TRBD2. The J segment lost 3 bases and the V segment lost 4 bases, leaving 9 bases of the junction unmatched. Germline V lookup: CDR1 SGHDN, CDR2 FVKESK. CDR3 length: 16 amino acids. CDR3 sequence: CASSPSGANLYNEQFF. Written as DNA, the CDR3 is TGTGCCAGCAGCCCCAGCGGGGCTAATCTCTACAATGAGCAGTTCTTC.

This clonotype was found many times. The gene calls are TRBV12-3 or TRBV12-4 and TRBJ1-6; TRBD1 matches at 8 bases. Trimming cost V 5 bases and J 7 bases; bases outside gene matches: 4. This CDR3 comprises 14 residues. CDR3 bases: TGTGCCAGCAGTCCGCGACAGGGGAATTCACCCCTCCACTTT. Residues: CASSPRQGNSPLHF.

The chain joins TRBV6-1 to TRBJ2-1; 10 bases are a match to TRBD2. The CDR3 covers 15 residues. The V gene end was trimmed by 6 bases and the J gene end by 3 bases; junction bases not matched to a gene: 5. Germline loops: CDR1 MNHNS, CDR2 SASEGT. In DNA form, the CDR3 reads TGTGCCAGCAGCGTAGCGGGGGGTAACTACAATGAGCAGTTCTTC. Its translation: CASSVAGGNYNEQFF.

On this clonotype: A junction end diverges from the germline sequence, so it may reflect a read error. The J gene is TRBJ1-5, the V gene TRBV27; the D is unclear. The CDR3 contains 14 residues. Germline V CDR1 and CDR2: MNHEY, SMNVEV (reference sequence). This CDR3 is CANSLSRVLQPQHF. For the CDR3, the DNA is TGTGCCAACAGTTTAAGTAGGGTTCTTCAGCCCCAGCATTTT.

This sequence joins TRBV27 and TRBJ2-7, with a weak D call TRBD1 (6 bases). Germline V CDR1 and CDR2: MNHEY, SMNVEV (reference sequence). The CDR3 sequence is 15 residues long. Trimming cost V 1 base and J 2 bases, with 12 bases left between them. CDR3 sequence reads: CASSLLEGVAYEQYF. In DNA, the CDR3 is TGTGCCAGCAGTTTATTAGAGGGGGTGGCCTACGAGCAGTACTTC.

In this sample, this clonotype turned up a few times. This sequence joins TRBV11-2 and TRBJ2-3, with D possibly being TRBD2 (6 bases). The CDR3 extends over 14 amino acids. Germline values: CDR1 SGHAT, CDR2 FQNNGV. V was cut by 4 bases and J by 2 bases, with 10 bases left in between. The CDR3 nucleotides read TGTGCCAGCAGCTCATGGGACTTCACAGATACGCAGTATTTT. Translation: CASSSWDFTDTQYF.

V is TRBV28 and J is TRBJ1-5; no reliable D call. V lost 7 bases and J 6 bases, leaving 16 bases between the germline ends. Germline CDR1 reads MDHEN; CDR2 reads SYDVKM. This CDR3 spans 14 amino acids. The CDR3 protein is CASTWMLYPQPQHF. For the CDR3, the DNA is TGTGCCAGCACCTGGATGCTGTACCCTCAGCCCCAGCATTTT.

The rearrangement links TRBV29-1 to TRBJ1-1; no clear D gene. The germline CDR1 and CDR2 sequences are SQVTM and ANQGSEA. The CDR3 is made up of 10 amino acids. Trimming cost V 5 bases and J 4 bases, with 5 bases left between them. The DNA of the CDR3 is TGCAGCGTTTCGGGCACTGAAGCTTTCTTT. It is translated as CSVSGTEAFF.

The chain has TRBV28 and TRBJ1-2; TRBD1 matches 9 bases. Germline CDR1 and CDR2: MDHEN and SYDVKM. The CDR3 is 17 amino acids. After removal of 10 bases from V and 5 bases from J, the junction contained 20 bases not matched to a gene. CDR3 sequence reads: CATNNRKTGGYWYGYTF. CDR3 in DNA: TGTGCCACCAACAATAGAAAGACAGGGGGTTATTGGTATGGCTACACCTTC.

This clonotype showed up just a few times. The J gene is TRBJ2-1, the V gene TRBV20-1; D possibly uses TRBD1 or TRBD2 (5 bases each). In germline, CDR1 is DFQATT, CDR2 SNEGSKA (reference sequence). The germline V and J ends were trimmed by 0 bases and 8 bases, with 8 bases remaining between them. This CDR3 comprises 12 residues. The CDR3: CSAREGTDEQFF. The CDR3 DNA follows: TGCAGTGCTAGAGAGGGGACCGATGAGCAGTTCTTC.

The rearrangement joins TRBV12-3 or TRBV12-4 to TRBJ2-1; D is uncertain. V lost 4 bases, J lost 7 bases, and 11 bases lay in between. The CDR3 runs to 13 residues. Here the CDR3 DNA reads TGTGCCAGCAGTTCCCTAGATCGGAATGAGCAGTTCTTC. It translates to CASSSLDRNEQFF.